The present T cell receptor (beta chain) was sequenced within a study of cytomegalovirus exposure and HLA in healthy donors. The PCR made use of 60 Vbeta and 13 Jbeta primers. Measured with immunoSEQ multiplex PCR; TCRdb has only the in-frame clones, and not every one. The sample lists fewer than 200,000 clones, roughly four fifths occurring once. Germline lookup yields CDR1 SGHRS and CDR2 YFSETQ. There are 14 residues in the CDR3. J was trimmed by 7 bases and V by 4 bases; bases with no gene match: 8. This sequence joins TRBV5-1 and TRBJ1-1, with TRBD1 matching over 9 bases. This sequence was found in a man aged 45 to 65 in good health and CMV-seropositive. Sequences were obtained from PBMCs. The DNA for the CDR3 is TGCGCCAGCAGCAAACAGGGGGCGGGTAATGAAGCTTTCTTT. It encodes CASSKQGAGNEAFF.